This paragraph reports one TCR beta chain. The target of this receptor is not known. Nothing much larger sits one base from this clone, and base qualities are not available. The cohort comprised around 700 healthy bone marrow donors. All cohort members were sampled while nominally healthy, although unrecorded immune exposures were likely present. The donor was CMV seropositive and belonged to the group of 250 to 300 seropositive cohort members. Each donor provided a peripheral blood sample, and peripheral blood mononuclear cells were used for TCR beta sequencing. The Qiagen DNeasy Blood Extraction Kit was used to extract genomic DNA from the blood cell samples. The library was built by means of the immunoSEQ multiplex PCR assay. For the multiplex PCR, a mixture combining 60 forward primers for TCR Vbeta segments and 13 reverse primers for TCR Jbeta segments was used. The CDR3 region of rearranged TCR beta genes was amplified from genomic DNA by a multiplex PCR assay. The amplified TCR beta libraries were sequenced on the Illumina HiSeq System as 87-base-pair reads. Concerning the study's data processing: A later analysis counted some 74 million unique TCR beta chains across the 550 to 700 repertoires, and roughly 10 million of these chains were shared by at least two donors. Raw reads were error-corrected and collapsed into unique sequences by a nearest-neighbor algorithm in which closely related sequences were merged to remove PCR and sequencing errors. To assign V, D and J gene segments, CDR3 sequences were aligned to IMGT reference sequences. Each retained sequence needed at least a six-nucleotide match to both a V gene segment and a J gene segment. A rearrangement counted as productive if the CDR3 had no stop codons and remained in frame with V and J, and every other rearrangement counted as non-productive. Following IMGT convention, CDR3 was defined as the stretch from the second conserved V-encoded cysteine to the conserved J-encoded phenylalanine. In an earlier analysis of 500 to 650 of the donors, sequences lacking an unambiguous match to a single V gene segment were excluded. In an earlier analysis of roughly 600 of the donors, a V segment was called functional when productive rearrangements were above 56.7%, and segregating when the standard deviation between donors exceeded 5%. A statistical classification framework was built to diagnose cytomegalovirus status from the catalog of TCR beta chain sequences. V and J gene assignment, in a later analysis, came from comparing TCR nucleotide sequences with IMGT/GENE-DB human TR gene sequences. Using the TCRdist pipeline, a later analysis assigned CDR3 sequences along with most-parsimonious VDJ recombination scenarios. In a later analysis, each TCR beta chain was defined by its CDR3 amino acid sequence together with its V-gene family, and reads without a unique V-gene family were excluded. As a way to deal with suspected cross-contamination and a sequencing artifact, a later analysis dropped 450 to 600 nucleotide sequences that were highly shared and had low generation probability. In a later analysis, a clonal expansion index for each public chain was calculated from normalized within-repertoire ranks of inferred template counts. In a later analysis, generation probabilities were computed with a VDJ recombination model fitted to out-of-frame rearrangements, and the resulting probabilities were checked against IGoR. In a later analysis, TCR-TCR, TCR-HLA and TCR-CMV co-occurrence was scored with hypergeometric tests, and a repertoire-size bias correction was applied to TCR pairs. In a later analysis, false discovery rates were estimated by permuting HLA or CMV assignments 20 times. In a later analysis, co-occurring TCRs were grouped using DBSCAN, with TCRdist sequence similarity added in when clustering inside HLA-allele-positive subsets. Co-occurrence clustering excluded repertoires with fewer than 30,000 or more than 120,000 public chains, plus five with anomalous nucleotide sharing. TCRdb took this table from immuneACCESS and kept in-frame rearrangements with V and J called. Such tables lack part of the clones; where checked against another copy, unresolved V genes explain under half of the gap, and the rest is unexplained. V and J calls and clone size are copied from that table; D and trimming were computed from the DNA. The table for this sample lists around 170,000 clones; approximately 80% of them were counted only once. The leading ten clones occupy 5.5% to 7.5% of the sample.

This specimen belongs to a study of cytomegalovirus exposure and HLA in healthy donors (dated by TCRdb to the late 2010s). Turning to the overall study: An earlier analysis of 587 of the donors reported about 280 Gb of sequence data and 117 million unique TCR beta sequences obtained from about 200 million T cells. An early release that covered about 640 HLA-typed donors contained 300 to 350 gigabases of sequencing data and tens of millions of unique TCR sequences. The genetic ancestry cluster associated with self-reported Caucasian donors included around four fifths of the roughly 410 genotyped donors. The study aimed to test whether signatures of past pathogen exposure could be identified by cataloging public T cell receptors. The study profiled the T cell repertoires of about 720 subjects by immunosequencing and related them to cytomegalovirus serostatus. Along with the roughly 610-subject first cohort, a separate validation cohort of over a hundred different subjects was used. To predict cytomegalovirus infection status, the study brought together high-throughput TCR immunosequencing, statistical association of individual TCRs with disease status, and machine learning. In a later analysis, previously published TCR beta repertoires from fewer than 750 donors were re-analyzed and high-resolution HLA genotyping was added so that TCR occurrence patterns could be studied. Rather than using new phenotypic data, the later analysis identified candidate immune exposures from TCR beta sequences and from how often those sequences occurred across donors. In an earlier analysis of 587 of the donors, high-throughput TCR beta sequencing was used to judge whether each TCR beta V gene segment behaved as functional or pseudogenic. Alongside the repertoire data, information on donor age, sex, ethnicity and CMV serostatus was compiled. Genome-wide SNP genotypes for about 60% of the roughly 670 donors were used in a later genetic analysis, which treated that subset as a discovery cohort. Every repertoire in the discovery cohort had been generated on one and the same sequencing platform. Both class I and class II loci were covered by HLA typing, at four-digit resolution. The number of typed donors differed by locus: roughly 629-640 for A, B, C, DRB1 and DQB1; 522 for DQA1; 600 to 610 for DPA1; and about 450 for DPB1. A few DR-DQ haplotypes were handled as single units for association and clustering because linkage in the cohort was strong. Across roughly 420 genotyped donors of the cohort, an average of approximately 220,000 unique TCR beta nucleotide sequences per donor were sequenced, and 15% to 20% of those sequences were non-productive.

Overall study outcomes, separate from this receptor: Because the 87-base-pair reads could not distinguish some IMGT-functional V segments, including TRBV6-2 and TRBV6-3, those segments were excluded. The authors suggested that the approach could potentially be generalized to other disease states and immunological phenotypes. According to a later genetic analysis, donors in an Asian-associated ancestry cluster had fewer N-insertions in productive TCRs than the approximately 700-donor mean. CMV serostatus was the only immune exposure information available for the cohort. Because counts were too low, about 15 rarely observed V segments, including chromosome 9 orphons, were left out of the earlier analysis of some 640 of the donors. A further reported finding was that TCR beta sequences accurately predicted the HLA-A and HLA-B alleles for most subjects in the first cohort. A later analysis found that HLA-associated TCR beta chains were more clonally expanded and had lower generation probabilities than equally common non-associated chains. In vitro tests confirmed that three of the cytomegalovirus-associated TCR beta chains recognize cytomegalovirus antigens. An earlier analysis of 450 to 750 of the donors showed that most TCR beta V segments appeared in productive rearrangements either about 87% or about 30% of the time, which broadly matched IMGT annotations. Presence/absence analyses assumed roughly uniform sequencing depth across donors, an assumption that may not hold. A later analysis found that TCR association rates varied across HLA loci, with DRB1 alleles showing the most associated TCRs and HLA-C alleles the fewest. When HLA alleles, especially DR and DQ, strongly co-occurred, attributing TCR associations to individual alleles was difficult. Across donors, most TCR sequences were observed very rarely, whereas some public TCRs were present in many individuals. In both the original and validation cohorts, the classifier was reported to diagnose cytomegalovirus status with high specificity and sensitivity. A later analysis reported that several top co-occurrence clusters appeared linked to parvovirus B19, influenza, CMV and Epstein-Barr virus. The study listed approximately 150 TCR beta chains as associated with cytomegalovirus. Because HLA typing was missing for some donors at each locus, association tests included only the typed subset. A cluster of highly shared sequence variants was judged likely to be a technical artifact of the sequencing pipeline. According to a later analysis, most CMV-associated TCR beta chains appeared to be HLA-restricted, and the HLA associations seemed to be driven largely by CMV exposure. At a false discovery rate of 0.05, a later analysis linked roughly 17,000 TCR beta sequences to specific HLA alleles. Correlated functional status among segregating V segments might be attributable to linkage disequilibrium, but an unknown experimental factor could not be ruled out. The cohort was sequenced for TCR beta chains only, and without alpha or paired-chain data the features that could be detected were limited. V-gene and J-gene trimming of TCR beta chains was associated with a missense DCLRE1C variant in a later genetic analysis, and the association was replicated in an independent cohort.

CDR1 ENHRY and CDR2 SYGVKD were looked up in the germline V gene. The CDR3 goes from the cysteine to the phenylalanine over 14 residues. Kept here is only the CDR3 DNA, which spans 42 bases and is read in frame from base 1. V is trimmed back by 6 bases and J by 6 bases, and the junction contains 6 bases that no gene match accounts for. This clonotype was obtained from a middle-aged woman in good health and CMV-seropositive. The chain was built from TRBV10-3 and TRBJ2-1; the junction holds 9 bases that match TRBD1. The specimen was PBMCs. The nucleotide sequence reads TGTGCCATCAGAATGGACAGGGGAGCCAATGAGCAGTTCTTC. Its product reads: CAIRMDRGANEQFF.